Listed here are 2 T cell receptor beta chains from one sample, sequenced in a study of Tregs in tolerant kidney transplant recipients. Sequencing was performed with immunoSEQ multiplex PCR; in TCRdb, only in-frame clones are kept and a portion is missing. Recorded for this sample: 25,000 to 35,000 clones. The material was CD8+ T cells from blood, obtained before the transplant. The receptors here all came from a human donor who received a combined kidney and bone marrow transplant.

With respect to this clone: Read sequence stops 3 residues before the CDR3 end, and the germline J gene provides the missing end. The rearrangement joins TRBV7-9 to TRBJ2-5; 9 nucleotides align to TRBD1. Germline-derived CDR1 and CDR2 are SEHNR and FQNEAQ (reference sequence). Losses at the gene ends were 3 bases for V and 4 bases for J; bases not matched to a gene: 6. CDR3 length: 15 amino acids. The CDR3: CASSLGTGGAETQYF. CDR3 DNA (partial): TGTGCCAGCAGCTTGGGAACAGGGGGCGCAGAGACC.

For this clone: Read sequence stops 3 residues before the CDR3 end, and the germline J gene provides the missing end. This chain links TRBV2 with TRBJ2-5, with a weak D call TRBD1 (5 bases). The germline CDR1 and CDR2 sequences are SNHLY and FYNNEI. Trimming stripped 5 bases from V and 7 bases from J, with 26 bases between. The CDR3 contains 17 residues. The CDR3 is CASSINLQVHGLGTQYF. CDR3 bases read: TGTGCCAGCAGTATCAATCTACAGGTCCACGGTCTTGGGACC.